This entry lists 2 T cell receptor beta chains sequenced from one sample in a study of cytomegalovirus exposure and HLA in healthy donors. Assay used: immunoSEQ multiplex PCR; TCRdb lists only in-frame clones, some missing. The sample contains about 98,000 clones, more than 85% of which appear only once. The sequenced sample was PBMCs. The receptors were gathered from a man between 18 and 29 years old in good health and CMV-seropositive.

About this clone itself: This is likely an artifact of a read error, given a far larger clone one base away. This chain's CDR3 is CASSGLAGGQETQYF. The CDR3 DNA sequence: TGTGCCAGCAGCGGACTAGCGGGGGGGCAAGAGACCCAGTACTTC. This chain uses TRBV9 with TRBJ2-5, with 14 bases that match TRBD2. The length of the CDR3 is 15 residues. V was pared by 3 bases and J by 2 bases, with 0 bases of the junction left unmatched. In germline, CDR1 is SGDLS, CDR2 YYNGEE.

The CDR3 protein is CASKRIQNSGNTIYF. CDR3 bases: TGTGCCAGCAAAAGAATACAGAACTCTGGAAACACCATATATTTT. The rearrangement links TRBV28 to TRBJ1-3; D unclear. Germline V gene sequence: CDR1 MDHEN, CDR2 SYDVKM. This CDR3 contains 15 residues. Trimming pared 7 bases from V and 0 bases from J, leaving 13 bases between.